The present entry profiles one TCR beta chain with its context. Its antigen remains unidentified. The data stem from a study of cytomegalovirus exposure and HLA in healthy donors. The PCR contained 60 Vbeta and 13 Jbeta primers. As originally analysed: The count from a later analysis was 65 million to 90 million unique TCR beta chains, 9 million to 12 million of them shared. TCRdb keeps only in-frame clones here, not all; method: immunoSEQ multiplex PCR. The DNA gave D and trimming, while V, J and clone size come from that table. The sample includes about 110,000 clones, 78% of them seen just once. CDR3 size: 14 residues. The V end lost 3 bases, the J end lost 4 bases, and 12 bases lay between the germline ends. The germline CDR1 and CDR2 sequences are MNHEY and SMNVEV (reference sequence). Study outcomes and limitations: After further analysis at a later stage, 16,951 TCR beta sequences were associated with HLA alleles at 0.05 false discovery rate. Exclusion as indistinguishable affected some V segments, including TRBV6-2 and TRBV6-3.

This receptor was obtained from a young man in good health and CMV-seronegative. Sequenced input: PBMCs. The chain is built from TRBV27 and TRBJ2-5, with no clear D. The DNA for the CDR3 is TGTGCCAGCAGTTTTGGAGCCCCGCCAGAGACCCAGTACTTC. This codes for CASSFGAPPETQYF.